A single sample gave rise to the 25 T cell receptor beta chains below, sequenced in a study of cytomegalovirus exposure and HLA in healthy donors. 60 Vbeta and 13 Jbeta primers were used in PCR. TCRdb's table, derived via immunoSEQ multiplex PCR, lists solely in-frame clones and lacks some. The repertoire holds some 150,000 clones, with roughly 82% as singletons. Material for sequencing was PBMCs. These receptors all stem from a woman aged 25 to 39 in good health and CMV-seronegative.

This chain links TRBV19 with TRBJ1-2; D is possibly TRBD1 (6 bases). The CDR3 spans 16 residues. The V end was cut by 2 bases, the J end by 1 base, with 14 bases between. The germline gives CDR1 LNHDA, CDR2 SQIVND (reference sequence). Here the CDR3 reads CASSIQGRMVNYGYTF. DNA of the CDR3: TGTGCCAGTAGTATACAGGGGCGAATGGTTAACTATGGCTACACCTTC.

This chain joins TRBV6-1 and TRBJ2-3, with TRBD2 matching 10 bases. Germline lookup yields CDR1 MNHNS and CDR2 SASEGT. The trim removed 1 base at V and 4 bases at J, leaving 5 bases unmatched. The CDR3 spans 16 residues. The CDR3 loop reads CASSEERGGEADTQYF. CDR3 sequence (DNA): TGTGCCAGCAGTGAAGAGCGGGGGGGCGAGGCAGATACGCAGTATTTT.

J is TRBJ1-1 and V is TRBV15; 7 nucleotides match TRBD1. Unmatched junction bases numbered 7, after V lost 0 bases and J lost 0 bases. Germline-derived CDR1 and CDR2 are LNHNV and YYDKDF (reference sequence). This CDR3 is built from 17 residues. The CDR3 bases are TGTGCCACCAGCAGAGATTGGGACAGTGTTATGAACACTGAAGCTTTCTTT. Its translation: CATSRDWDSVMNTEAFF.

Only a few counts were recorded for this clone. The chain is built from TRBV5-5 and TRBJ2-7; TRBD1 agrees at 10 bases. CDR3 length equals 16 residues. Germline assignment: CDR1 SGHKS and CDR2 YYEKEE (reference sequence). The junction had 8 bases not matched to a gene; V was cut back by 4 bases and J by 1 base. This chain's CDR3 is CASSRTGGDSSYEQYF. CDR3 bases: TGTGCCAGCAGCCGGACAGGGGGAGATAGTTCCTACGAGCAGTACTTC.

The chain is built from TRBV28 and TRBJ2-5; the D gene is possibly TRBD1 (5 bases). The CDR3 is made up of 14 amino acids. Germline CDR1 and CDR2: MDHEN and SYDVKM. Trimming removed 8 bases from V and 5 bases from J, with 18 bases in between. The CDR3 loop is CASLESRARETQYF. The DNA of the CDR3 is TGTGCCAGCCTCGAGAGCAGGGCTCGGGAGACCCAGTACTTC.

The chain uses TRBV23-1 and TRBJ2-1; a weak D match, TRBD1 (6 bases). TRBV23-1 is recorded as an ORF, its role being uncertain. This CDR3 has 18 residues. The V and J ends lost 2 bases and 4 bases respectively, with 21 bases between them. The CDR3 DNA reads TGCGCCAGCAGTCAAAAGAACAGGGATCGACTACTATACAATGAGCAGTTCTTC. Amino acid sequence: CASSQKNRDRLLYNEQFF.

The chain combines TRBV5-6 with TRBJ2-7, with TRBD2 matching over 9 bases. V gave up 0 bases and J gave up 6 bases; unmatched junction bases: 4. Germline V gene data show CDR1 as SGHDT and CDR2 as YYEEEE. The CDR3 is made up of 14 amino acids. The CDR3 DNA is TGTGCCAGCAGCTTGGGTTGGACTAGCGCCGAGCAGTACTTC. Amino acid sequence: CASSLGWTSAEQYF. Supplemented by reference TRBV5-6 and TRBJ2-7, the full variable domain reads DAGVTQSPTHLIKTRGQQVTLRCSPKSGHDTVSWYQQALGQGPQFIFQYYEEEERQRGNFPDRFSGHQFPNYSSELNVNALLLGDSALYLCASSLGWTSAEQYFGPGTRLTVT.

This clone was observed a handful of times. This chain links TRBV2 with TRBJ1-2; perhaps TRBD1 as D (5 bases). This CDR3 spans 13 amino acids. Germline lookup yields CDR1 SNHLY and CDR2 FYNNEI. Between the trimmed V and J ends, which lost 3 bases and 7 bases, there was a span of 12 bases. The CDR3 bases are TGTGCCAGCAGTGAGGGGCAGGGACTTGGCTACACCTTC. Protein product: CASSEGQGLGYTF.

This clone was seen a single time. V and J are TRBV9 and TRBJ2-3; possible D gene TRBD2, 5 bases. The CDR3 runs 16 residues. V was clipped by 0 bases and J by 0 bases, with 11 bases between them. Germline V gives CDR1 SGDLS, CDR2 YYNGEE. CDR3: CASSVGGSTSTDTQYF. CDR3 DNA sequence: TGTGCCAGCAGCGTAGGAGGGAGCACTAGCACAGATACGCAGTATTTT.

The chain couples TRBV9 to TRBJ2-3; perhaps TRBD1 as D (6 bases). CDR3 length: 15 amino acids. The V gene lost 4 bases and the J gene lost 5 bases, with 17 bases spanning the gap. Germline CDR1 and CDR2: SGDLS and YYNGEE. The CDR3 sequence is CASSLGDTGGDTQYF. The CDR3 DNA reads as TGTGCCAGCAGCCTCGGGGACACTGGTGGAGATACGCAGTATTTT.

The chain combines TRBV27 with TRBJ2-7, with D possibly matching TRBD2 (5 bases). Germline CDR1 and CDR2: MNHEY and SMNVEV (reference sequence). Trimming pared 6 bases from V and 3 bases from J, leaving 18 bases between. The CDR3 has 15 amino acids. The CDR3 protein is CASSPAGPIHYEQYF. The DNA of the CDR3 is TGTGCCAGCAGCCCCGCGGGTCCAATACACTACGAGCAGTACTTC.

The chain recombines TRBV5-1 with TRBJ2-5; D is unclear. Germline values: CDR1 SGHRS, CDR2 YFSETQ. CDR3 length equals 15 residues. Trimming removed 4 bases at V and 5 bases at J, with 18 bases between. CDR3 sequence: CASSPGPSRYETQYF. The CDR3 DNA follows: TGCGCCAGCAGCCCTGGTCCCTCTAGGTATGAGACCCAGTACTTC.

The chain has TRBV21-1 and TRBJ1-1; no check of the table's D call, TRBD1, against the DNA was made. TRBV21-1 is deemed a pseudogene. This CDR3 spans 15 amino acids. CDR3 region: CASSKDRGRNTEAFF. Written as DNA, the CDR3 is TGTGCCAGCAGCAAAGACAGGGGGCGGAACACTGAAGCTTTCTTT.

This clone was picked up one time. The chain joins TRBV4-2 to TRBJ2-5, with no clear D. CDR3 length: 14 amino acids. Germline loops: CDR1 LGHNA, CDR2 YNFKEQ. The V gene lost 2 bases and the J gene lost 1 base, with 8 bases spanning the gap. The CDR3 region has the DNA TGTGCCAGCAGCCAACGTTCTCTCCAAGAGACCCAGTACTTC. Protein product: CASSQRSLQETQYF.

This clone is a singleton in its sample. The rearrangement joins TRBV6-1 to TRBJ2-7; TRBD2 aligns across 8 bases. In germline, CDR1 is MNHNS, CDR2 SASEGT. CDR3 size: 16 residues. J was trimmed by 1 base and V by 4 bases; bases with no gene match: 9. The CDR3 is CASSVARLALSYEQYF. CDR3 nucleotide sequence: TGTGCCAGCAGTGTCGCCCGACTAGCGCTTTCCTACGAGCAGTACTTC.

The chain recombines TRBV9 with TRBJ2-1; TRBD2 matches 10 bases. With 0 bases clipped from V and 7 bases from J, the junction kept 10 bases outside the gene matches. CDR1 is SGDLS, CDR2 YYNGEE, per germline. The CDR3 spans 17 residues. The CDR3 is CASSVEGGLAGVNEQFF. CDR3 DNA: TGTGCCAGCAGCGTAGAGGGGGGGCTAGCGGGAGTGAATGAGCAGTTCTTC.

The V gene is TRBV30, the J gene TRBJ2-3; TRBD2 might be the D (6 bases). V dropped 1 base and J dropped 3 bases, with 11 bases sitting between them. CDR1 and CDR2 from the germline V gene are GTSNPN and SVGIG (reference sequence). The CDR3 sequence is 14 residues long. The CDR3 reads CAWSATRATDTQYF. The CDR3 coding sequence is TGTGCCTGGAGTGCGACTAGGGCAACAGATACGCAGTATTTT.

The V call is TRBV28, the J call TRBJ2-7; 15 nucleotides align to TRBD2. CDR3 size: 18 residues. The ends lost 2 bases at V and 5 bases at J; junction bases unmatched: 10. The germline gives CDR1 MDHEN, CDR2 SYDVKM. CDR3 in DNA: TGTGCCAGCAGTTTACCGGGACTAGCGGGAGGTACTGGCCACGAGCAGTACTTC. Its protein is CASSLPGLAGGTGHEQYF.

The chain uses TRBV30 and TRBJ2-1; 13 bases fit TRBD2. The V segment lost 3 bases and the J segment 9 bases; nucleotides outside the gene matches: 17. Germline CDR1 is GTSNPN and CDR2 is SVGIG (reference sequence). The CDR3 sequence is 18 residues long. Written as DNA, the CDR3 is TGTGCCTGGAGGCGCGGGACTAGCGGGAAACCCGATAACAGTGAGCAGTTCTTC. Its protein product is CAWRRGTSGKPDNSEQFF.

The chain has TRBV5-6 and TRBJ1-1, with a possible D match to TRBD1 (6 bases). Germline CDR1 reads SGHDT; CDR2 reads YYEEEE. This CDR3 has 12 amino acids. Trimming stripped 4 bases from V and 4 bases from J, with 8 bases between. The CDR3 spells CASSPGATEAFF. The CDR3 DNA is TGTGCCAGCAGCCCAGGGGCCACTGAAGCTTTCTTT.

The rearrangement joins TRBV18 to TRBJ1-5; D might be TRBD1 (5 bases). The V end lost 3 bases, the J end lost 7 bases, and 10 bases lay between the germline ends. The CDR3 has 13 residues. The germline V gene has CDR1 KGHSH and CDR2 LQKENI. The CDR3 loop is CASSPPNRQPQHF. The DNA of the CDR3 is TGTGCCAGCTCACCTCCGAACAGGCAGCCCCAGCATTTT.

The chain carries TRBV6-1 and TRBJ2-3, with D hard to call. Germline-derived CDR1 and CDR2 are MNHNS and SASEGT. There are 13 residues in the CDR3. Trimming removed 7 bases at V and 6 bases at J, with 14 bases between. CDR3 amino acids: CASTSTGADTQYF. In DNA, the CDR3 is TGTGCCAGCACCTCGACTGGCGCCGATACGCAGTATTTT.

A remark on this clone: Distinct nucleotide sequences in the sample also encode this CDR3. V and J are TRBV27 and TRBJ2-7, with 11 bases lining up with TRBD2. Unmatched junction bases numbered 4, after V lost 4 bases and J lost 2 bases. Per germline, CDR1 MNHEY and CDR2 SMNVEV (reference sequence). The length of the CDR3 is 15 residues. The CDR3 nucleotides read TGTGCCAGCAGTTCACTAGCGGGGGCCCCCTACGAGCAGTACTTC. Amino acids: CASSSLAGAPYEQYF.

The gene calls are TRBV4-2 and TRBJ2-1; TRBD2 matches at 9 bases. The CDR3 is 17 amino acids. CDR1 and CDR2 from the germline V gene are LGHNA and YNFKEQ. After removal of 4 bases from V and 2 bases from J, the junction contained 9 bases not matched to a gene. In DNA, the CDR3 is TGTGCCAGCAGCCCTGAGGGGGCGGGGGGGCCCTACAATGAGCAGTTCTTC. Translation gives CASSPEGAGGPYNEQFF.

The V call is TRBV9, the J call TRBJ2-1; perhaps TRBD2 as D (5 bases). Germline CDR1 SGDLS, CDR2 YYNGEE. V lost 4 bases, J lost 2 bases, and 13 bases lay in between. This CDR3 comprises 15 residues. CDR3 sequence: CASSPEGGPYNEQFF. The CDR3 nucleotides read TGTGCCAGCAGCCCAGAGGGCGGTCCCTACAATGAGCAGTTCTTC.